This TCR beta chain was sequenced for a study of CXCR3-negative and CXCR3-positive naive CD8 T cells. Study observations and caveats: The study found more hydrophobic TRB CDR3s in CXCR3-positive naive cells than in CXCR3-negative naive cells.

TRB cDNA was prepared as libraries by UMI-labeled 5' RACE. With the 5' RACE reads reprocessed, TCRdb shows one record per CDR3 protein and no DNA. Its table records some 130,000 distinct CDR3 sequences. In germline, CDR1 is SEHNR, CDR2 FQNEAQ (reference sequence). The CDR3 length is 15 residues. With regard to this clonotype: Antigen unknown.

This receptor was identified in a human donor in good health. Some clones in this sample may be carry-over from other donors' samples. Material: naive CXCR3+ CD8+ T cells from blood. Subset indicated: CD45RO-CCR7+CD27+CD95- naive CD8+ T cells expressing CXCR3 (TNR3+). This rearrangement joins TRBV7-9 to TRBJ2-1; lacking DNA, the TRBD1 call made by TCRdb goes unchecked. The CDR3 reads CASSLDDREPLEQFF.